Sequencing of this T cell receptor beta chain was carried out in a study of shared clonotypes between healthy human individuals. Naive CD8 cells lacked CD45RO, underwent positive selection for CCR7 and left out terminally differentiated effector memory CD45RA+ cells. Donors, healthy HIV-negative adults, lacked recent acute infections or vaccinations. Data came from immunoSEQ multiplex PCR; TCRdb stores just in-frame clones and leaves some out. The data show around 2,000,000 clones, about 94% seen once. Germline trimming cut 1 base from V and 3 bases from J; bases unmatched to any gene: 4. This CDR3 has 15 amino acids. Germline V gives CDR1 SNHLY, CDR2 FYNNEI.

This chain uses TRBV2 with TRBJ2-7; 9 bases align to TRBD2. This receptor was obtained from a man aged 18 to 29 in good health. Sequencing used naive CD8+ T cells sorted from blood. The CDR3 DNA reads TGTGCCAGCAGTGAAGGTAGCGGGGGTAACTACGAGCAGTACTTC. Translation gives CASSEGSGGNYEQYF. Using reference TRBV2 and TRBJ2-7 for the parts outside the CDR3, the full variable domain is EPEVTQTPSHQVTQMGQEVILRCVPISNHLYFYWYRQILGQKVEFLVSFYNNEISEKSEIFDDQFSVERPDGSNFTLKIRSTKLEDSAMYFCASSEGSGGNYEQYFGPGTRLTVT.